This is a list of T cell receptor beta chains from one sample in a study of cytomegalovirus exposure and HLA in healthy donors. Some clones are missing from TCRdb's copy, which holds only in-frame ones; the method was immunoSEQ multiplex PCR. Of 130,000 or so clones in the sample, about 8.5% were seen once. Sample: PBMCs. These receptors were taken from a man aged 35-49 years in good health and CMV-seronegative. The CDR3 runs from the conserved cysteine through the conserved F or W. A D gene is named only where the DNA matches it firmly. Expanded clones are given a class, and other clones once, few, many or no size at all.

TGTGCCAGCAGCTTGCGCGGGAATCAGCCCCAGCATTTT,CASSLRGNQPQHF,.,TRBV5-8,few,TRBJ1-5
TGTGCCAGCAGCCCGGGACAGGCCACCTACGAGCAGTACTTC,CASSPGQATYEQYF,TRBD1,TRBV5-6,.,TRBJ2-7
TGTGCCAGCAGCCAGGGGGGGCATTCCTACGAGCAGTACTTC,CASSQGGHSYEQYF,.,TRBV14,.,TRBJ2-7
TGTGCCAGCAGCTGGGGGAGCGGGGGGGCGGCGGATACGCAGTATTTT,CASSWGSGGAADTQYF,TRBD2,TRBV7-9,few,TRBJ2-3
TGTGCCAGCAGCCTCCGGGAGCACTATGGCTACACCTTC,CASSLREHYGYTF,.,TRBV7-9,.,TRBJ1-2
TGTGCCAGTAGTTATGGCAGGGGAACTGAAGCTTTCTTT,CASSYGRGTEAFF,.,TRBV19,few,TRBJ1-1
TGCAGAGCGGGGAGCACAGATACGCAGTATTTT,CRAGSTDTQYF,TRBD2,TRBV20-1,.,TRBJ2-3
TGTGCCAGCAGCTTCACGGGGGTAACCTACGAGCAGTACTTC,CASSFTGVTYEQYF,.,TRBV7-8,few,TRBJ2-7
TGTGCCAGCAGTTTCTTCGTCCAGGGGAACGGGGAGCTGTTTTTT,CASSFFVQGNGELFF,.,TRBV6-5,few,TRBJ2-2
TGTGCCTCGACCGGTAGGAGGGACGTTCAGTACTTC,CASTGRRDVQYF,.,TRBV30,.,TRBJ2-4
TGTGCCAGCAGCTTATACGGGGGTAACAACTATGGCTACACCTTC,CASSLYGGNNYGYTF,.,TRBV11-2,.,TRBJ1-2
TGTGCCAGCTCTCCGAGACAGGGGCCGCCCCAGCATTTT,CASSPRQGPPQHF,TRBD1,TRBV18,.,TRBJ1-5
TGCGCCAGCAGCCAAGAGCAGGCAGAGGGAAACAATGAGCAGTTCTTC,CASSQEQAEGNNEQFF,.,TRBV4-1,few,TRBJ2-1
TGCAGCGTTGAAGATAATGGCTACACCTTC,CSVEDNGYTF,.,TRBV29-1,few,TRBJ1-2
TGTGCCAGCAGCCAAGAACCCGAGGGAGCCCCAACTTCGAAGCAGTACTTC,CASSQEPEGAPTSKQYF,.,TRBV4-2,.,TRBJ2-7
TGTGCCAGCGGACAGGGCCACGAGCAGTACTTC,CASGQGHEQYF,TRBD1,TRBV7-8,.,TRBJ2-7
TGTGCCAGCAGCCAAGGAAACTACTATGGCTACACCTTC,CASSQGNYYGYTF,.,TRBV14,.,TRBJ1-2
TGTGCCAGCAGCTTAGGGGCAGGCACAGATACGCAGTATTTT,CASSLGAGTDTQYF,.,TRBV7-7,few,TRBJ2-3
TGTGCCAGCAGCCCGGGACAAGGCATTCTGTACTTC,CASSPGQGILYF,.,TRBV7-9,.,TRBJ2-7
TGTGCCACCAGCCCGGGACAGAACTATGGCTACACCTTC,CATSPGQNYGYTF,TRBD1,TRBV15,.,TRBJ1-2